This T cell receptor (beta chain) comes out of a study of cytotoxic CD8 clonotypes in ibrutinib-treated CLL. Findings and caveats of the study: Private clonotypes, not public ones, expanded at ibrutinib response.

CDR1 and CDR2 from the germline V gene are GTSNPN and SVGIG (reference sequence). The CDR3 length is 16 residues. Unmatched junction bases numbered 3, after V lost 2 bases and J lost 0 bases. Only in-frame clones appear in the TCRdb table, and some are missing; sequencing was by immunoSEQ multiplex PCR. This sample carries around 310,000 clones, just under 80% of them seen once, and the ten largest clones take about 6.3%. Turning to this clone: What it binds is not known.

The source material was PBMCs, sampled before ibrutinib treatment. This chain links TRBV30 with TRBJ2-1; 11 bases line up with TRBD2. The TCR was taken from a human donor with chronic lymphocytic leukemia. CDR3 amino acids: CAWSRLAGSSYNEQFF. CDR3 nucleotide sequence: TGTGCCTGGAGTCGACTAGCGGGGAGCTCCTACAATGAGCAGTTCTTC.